Listed here is a single TCR beta chain. Its cognate antigen is unknown. A much larger clone sits a single nucleotide away, making a read error possible. The sample belongs to a study of blood T cells in healthy people across ages. Primed by a sample-barcoded 5' primer and a J-beta primer mix, a second PCR proceeded for about 6 to 12 cycles. A single record per CDR3 protein comes from TCRdb applying MiXCR to the 5' RACE reads. Among just under 550,000 distinct CDR3 sequences listed, approximately 25% were seen once. Findings of the study overall: Possibly confounding the expanded clonotype changes was the fact that donor CMV status was unknown.

CDR3 length equals 13 residues. Germline CDR1 reads SEHNR; CDR2 reads FQNEAQ (reference sequence). These data are also associated with another study on T cells of mothers and their children.

The clonotype was recovered from a boy younger than 18 in good health. Source material: blood. This chain uses TRBV7-9 with TRBJ2-5, with D perhaps matching TRBD1 or TRBD2 (7 bases each). The tail of the sequence fits TRBJ2-7 better, so the J call may be wrong. The CDR3 DNA reads TGTGCCAGCAGCCTGACAGGGAGGGGCGAGCAGTACTTC. Protein sequence: CASSLTGRGEQYF.